This passage covers 19 T cell receptor beta chains from one sample sequenced in a study of T cell repertoires in cytomegalovirus infection. No antigen is known for these receptors. TCRdb re-derived calls from the reads in MiXCR, one entry per CDR3 protein. The data show 900,000 to 950,000 distinct CDR3 sequences, with under 40% seen just once and about an eighth held by the top ten. Sample: cultured CD8+ T cells from PBMCs, taken from culture after CMV antigen stimulation. Every receptor here comes from a human donor in good health (CMV status not recorded). Some clones in this sample may be carry-over from other donors' samples.

As regards this clonotype: An end of the junction differs from the germline gene, which may be a read error. The chain couples TRBV12-5 to TRBJ2-1; perhaps D is TRBD1 or TRBD2 (6 bases each). Germline assignment: CDR1 LGHNT and CDR2 FRNRAP. The CDR3 is 17 residues long. The CDR3 sequence is CASGLGWDGGSYNEQLF. CDR3 DNA: TGTGCTAGTGGCCTCGGGTGGGACGGGGGCTCCTACAATGAGCAGCTCTTC.

The chain couples TRBV24-1 to TRBJ1-1, with D possibly being TRBD1 (6 bases). V lost 6 bases to trimming and J lost 0 bases, with 10 bases between them. The germline gives CDR1 KGHDR, CDR2 SFDVKD. This CDR3 has 14 amino acids. The CDR3 region has the DNA TGTGCCACCAGTACAGGGCGGATGAACACTGAAGCTTTCTTT. This translates into CATSTGRMNTEAFF.

V is TRBV28 and J is TRBJ2-5; D gene ambiguous. CDR3 size: 12 residues. V gave up 7 bases and J gave up 0 bases, with 6 bases separating them. Looked up from germline, CDR1 is MDHEN and CDR2 is SYDVKM. The CDR3 region has the DNA TGTGCCAGCAACACGGACCAAGAGACCCAGTACTTC. Translating gives CASNTDQETQYF.

This clonotype was found many times. This sequence joins TRBV7-9 and TRBJ2-1; TRBD2 is a possible D gene (6 bases). V lost 3 bases, J lost 5 bases, and 14 bases lay in between. Germline values: CDR1 SEHNR, CDR2 FQNEAQ (reference sequence). The CDR3 has 15 residues. CDR3 amino acids: CASSLDPGLDNEQFF. In DNA form, the CDR3 reads TGTGCCAGCAGCTTGGACCCGGGACTTGACAATGAGCAGTTCTTC. The full variable domain, in which reference TRBV7-9 and TRBJ2-1 provide the parts outside the CDR3, is DTGVSQNPRHKITKRGQNVTFRCDPISEHNRLYWYRQTLGQGPEFLTYFQNEAQLEKSRLLSDRFSAERPKGSFSTLEIQRTEQGDSAMYLCASSLDPGLDNEQFFGPGTRLTVL.

The chain employs TRBV4-1 and TRBJ2-1, with D perhaps matching TRBD1 or TRBD2 (6 bases each). V shed 4 bases and J shed 10 bases, with 20 bases lying between them. Germline V CDR1 and CDR2: MGHRA, YSYEKL. The CDR3 runs to 15 residues. The CDR3 reads CASSLSLGGLPEQFF. The CDR3 DNA reads TGCGCCAGCAGCCTCTCTCTAGGGGGGCTACCCGAGCAGTTCTTC.

This clonotype was picked up a small number of times. This chain connects TRBV2 to TRBJ1-5; no clear D gene. The germline V gene encodes CDR1 SNHLY and CDR2 FYNNEI. The CDR3 is made up of 14 amino acids. Trimming stripped 6 bases from V and 2 bases from J, with 11 bases between. In DNA, the CDR3 is TGTGCCAGCAGGGGGTATGAGGGCAATCAGCCCCAGCATTTT. Protein: CASRGYEGNQPQHF.

The CDR3 loop is CASSEAPRTGRGEAFF. The CDR3 DNA is TGTGCCAGCAGTGAAGCTCCCCGGACAGGTAGGGGTGAAGCTTTCTTT. The chain recombines TRBV2 with TRBJ1-1; 7 bases are shared with TRBD1. This CDR3 is built from 16 residues. V trimming: 0 bases; J trimming: 7 bases; junction bases outside the gene matches: 11. The germline gives CDR1 SNHLY, CDR2 FYNNEI.

This clonotype was seen many times. This sequence joins TRBV7-8 and TRBJ1-1; weak D call: TRBD1 (5 bases). V was trimmed by 5 bases and J by 0 bases, leaving 19 bases between them. The CDR3 spans 17 residues. CDR1 SGHVS and CDR2 FQNEAQ come from the germline V gene. The CDR3 reads CASSQLGGGTMNTEAFF. The CDR3 DNA reads as TGTGCCAGCAGCCAACTTGGGGGGGGAACAATGAACACTGAAGCTTTCTTT.

This clonotype has a handful of counts. The J gene is TRBJ2-1, the V gene TRBV6-1; 11 positions match TRBD2. The CDR3 is made up of 15 amino acids. The germline V gene encodes CDR1 MNHNS and CDR2 SASEGT. With 4 bases clipped from V and 6 bases from J, the junction kept 5 bases outside the gene matches. CDR3 sequence (DNA): TGTGCCAGCAGTGTAGCGGGGGGGCCAGGCAATGAGCAGTTCTTC. This sequence encodes CASSVAGGPGNEQFF.

This clonotype has more than one count but fewer than ten. The chain recombines TRBV2 with TRBJ1-5, with 8 bases identical to TRBD1. CDR3 length equals 14 residues. Trimming at V came to 6 bases and at J to 2 bases, leaving 3 bases not matched to a gene. CDR1 is SNHLY, CDR2 FYNNEI, per germline. The chain's CDR3 is CASRQGAGNQPQHF. In DNA, the CDR3 is TGTGCCAGCAGGCAGGGGGCGGGCAATCAGCCCCAGCATTTT.

This clonotype has more than one count but fewer than ten. The chain has TRBV4-2 and TRBJ2-5; no firm D call. This CDR3 spans 16 amino acids. Trimming cost V 0 bases and J 4 bases, with 15 bases left between them. Looked up from germline, CDR1 is LGHNA and CDR2 is YNFKEQ. The CDR3 region is CASSQDQGYPGETQYF. CDR3 coding DNA: TGTGCCAGCAGCCAAGACCAAGGCTACCCGGGAGAGACCCAGTACTTC.

The sample holds a few counts of this clonotype. The CDR3 protein is CASRADRKVYGYTF. The CDR3 DNA reads TGTGCCAGCAGGGCGGACAGAAAGGTCTATGGCTACACCTTC. The gene calls are TRBV7-9 and TRBJ1-2; TRBD1 is a possible D gene (6 bases). The germline V gene has CDR1 SEHNR and CDR2 FQNEAQ (reference sequence). The germline V and J ends were trimmed by 6 bases and 4 bases, with 15 bases remaining between them. The CDR3 has 14 amino acids.

This clonotype was seen a handful of times. At one boundary the junction diverges from the germline segment, which might be a read error. The J gene is TRBJ2-5, the V gene TRBV4-1; D may be TRBD2 (5 bases). CDR1 is MGHRA and CDR2 is YSYEKL in the germline V gene. The length of the CDR3 is 16 residues. This CDR3 reads CASSLNTGEYQETQYF. CDR3 sequence (DNA): TGTGCCAGCAGTCTAAATACCGGGGAGTACCAAGAGACCCAGTACTTC.

This clonotype has only a few counts. This chain's CDR3 is CAIMRGGVSGANVLTF. The CDR3 coding sequence is TGTGCCATCATGAGGGGAGGCGTTTCTGGGGCCAACGTCCTGACTTTC. The rearrangement uses TRBV10-3 and TRBJ2-6; D perhaps matches TRBD2 (6 bases). The CDR3 contains 16 residues. Per germline, CDR1 ENHRY and CDR2 SYGVKD. V lost 7 bases and J 1 base, leaving 14 bases between the germline ends.

This clonotype was counted between two and nine times. The chain is built from TRBV27 and TRBJ1-1; the match to TRBD1 covers 7 bases. After removal of 3 bases from V and 4 bases from J, the junction contained 5 bases not matched to a gene. The V gene's germline CDR1 is MNHEY and CDR2 SMNVEV (reference sequence). This CDR3 is 14 amino acids long. CDR3: CASSFYRGGTEAFF. In nucleotides, the CDR3 is TGTGCCAGCAGTTTCTACAGGGGCGGCACTGAAGCTTTCTTT.

The CDR3 sequence is CASRSTSGGARETQYF. CDR3 nucleotide sequence: TGTGCCAGCAGGTCAACTAGCGGGGGGGCCCGGGAGACCCAGTACTTC. The rearrangement links TRBV6-5 to TRBJ2-5; 13 bases are shared with TRBD2. V shed 6 bases and J 5 bases; nucleotides not matched to a gene: 9. The CDR3 runs to 16 residues. Germline-derived CDR1 and CDR2 are MNHEY and SVGAGI.

This clonotype has more than one count but fewer than ten. The chain employs TRBV27 and TRBJ2-1; the match to TRBD1 covers 7 bases. Germline CDR1 reads MNHEY; CDR2 reads SMNVEV (reference sequence). Germline trimming cut 6 bases from V and 2 bases from J; bases unmatched to any gene: 7. CDR3 length: 15 amino acids. Here the CDR3 reads CASRRGRSAYNEQFF. CDR3 nucleotide sequence: TGTGCCAGCAGGAGGGGGCGGTCGGCCTACAATGAGCAGTTCTTC.

This clonotype was observed many times. V and J are TRBV27 and TRBJ1-1; no clear D gene. The germline V gene encodes CDR1 MNHEY and CDR2 SMNVEV (reference sequence). Trimming pared 2 bases from V and 3 bases from J, leaving 7 bases between. This CDR3 has 13 residues. The CDR3 nucleotides are TGTGCCAGCAGTTTACAGGCTTACACTGAAGCTTTCTTT. It specifies CASSLQAYTEAFF.

The rearrangement links TRBV6-2 or TRBV6-3 to TRBJ1-2, with a tentative D call TRBD1 (6 bases). Trimming removed 10 bases from V and 0 bases from J, with 24 bases in between. The CDR3 has 17 residues. CDR1 is MNHEY and CDR2 is SVGEGT in the germline V gene. CDR3 sequence: CAILHPGTPTANYGYTF. CDR3 coding DNA: TGTGCCATCCTCCACCCCGGGACACCGACAGCTAACTATGGCTACACCTTC.